Each of the 5 T cell receptor beta chains below was sequenced from the same sample in a study of T-cell reconstitution after alpha-beta-depleted transplantation in children. Unique molecular identifiers featured in how the TCRbeta library was prepared. One entry per CDR3 protein results from TCRdb running MiXCR on the PCR reads. The sample includes hundreds of thousands of distinct CDR3 sequences, roughly 14% seen only once; the top ten take 0.75% to 0.85%. The starting material was PBMCs, obtained before TCRalphabeta/CD19-depleted stem cell transplant. The receptors come from a girl aged 2 to 10 with congenital amegakaryocytic thrombocytopenia, due to receive a stem cell transplant.

In this sample, this clonotype turned up a few times. This chain joins TRBV20-1 and TRBJ2-7; 7 nucleotides align to TRBD1. The CDR3 is 14 residues long. The ends lost 3 bases at V and 4 bases at J; junction bases unmatched: 9. Germline-derived CDR1 and CDR2 are DFQATT and SNEGSKA (reference sequence). DNA of the CDR3: TGCAGTGCTAGCCCCGGGACAGAGCGATACGAGCAGTACTTC. Amino acid sequence: CSASPGTERYEQYF.

V is TRBV12-3 or TRBV12-4 and J is TRBJ2-7, with 9 bases lining up with TRBD1. The ends lost 5 bases at V and 4 bases at J; junction bases unmatched: 6. This CDR3 has 14 amino acids. The CDR3: CASSAWDRAYEQYF. CDR3 in DNA: TGTGCCAGCAGTGCTTGGGACAGGGCTTACGAGCAGTACTTC.

The table lists this clonotype with many counts. The V gene is TRBV20-1, the J gene TRBJ1-4, with D hard to call. The ends were cut back, 5 bases at V and 7 bases at J, with 11 bases in the middle. The CDR3 consists of 12 residues. Germline values: CDR1 DFQATT, CDR2 SNEGSKA (reference sequence). The CDR3 DNA follows: TGCAGTGCTCACCCTGGGCCTGAAAAACTGTTTTTT. Protein product: CSAHPGPEKLFF.

This clonotype was counted many times. The chain employs TRBV20-1 and TRBJ2-7; 11 bases agree with TRBD2. The V segment lost 0 bases and the J segment 3 bases; nucleotides outside the gene matches: 4. CDR3 size: 15 residues. In germline, CDR1 is DFQATT, CDR2 SNEGSKA (reference sequence). The CDR3 here is CSAREGLAEDYEQYF. Here the CDR3 DNA reads TGCAGTGCTAGAGAGGGACTAGCGGAGGACTACGAGCAGTACTTC.

This clonotype was seen more than once but under ten times. The V gene is TRBV20-1, the J gene TRBJ2-2; 13 bases agree with TRBD2. The CDR3 runs to 16 residues. With V trimmed by 2 bases and J by 6 bases, 6 bases remained unmatched. Germline V lookup: CDR1 DFQATT, CDR2 SNEGSKA (reference sequence). For the CDR3, the DNA is TGCAGTGCTAGAAAACCGGGACTAGCGGGGTCCGGGGAGCTGTTTTTT. This sequence encodes CSARKPGLAGSGELFF.